This passage covers 18 T cell receptor beta chains from one sample sequenced in a study of cytomegalovirus exposure and HLA in healthy donors. It was with 60 Vbeta and 13 Jbeta primers that the PCR ran. The repertoire was sequenced with immunoSEQ multiplex PCR; TCRdb's copy has only in-frame clones and lacks some. The sample table sets out some 120,000 clones. Source material: PBMCs. The receptors stem from a woman in her sixties or seventies in good health and CMV-seronegative.

The chain couples TRBV5-1 to TRBJ1-3; the match to TRBD1 covers 10 bases. With 4 bases clipped from V and 8 bases from J, the junction kept 6 bases outside the gene matches. CDR1 is SGHRS, CDR2 YFSETQ, per germline. The CDR3 spans 14 residues. The CDR3: CASSTRQGADTIYF. The CDR3 DNA follows: TGCGCCAGCAGCACCCGACAGGGGGCCGACACCATATATTTT. The variable domain in full, with the rest retrieved from reference TRBV5-1 and TRBJ1-3, is KAGVTQTPRYLIKTRGQQVTLSCSPISGHRSVSWYQQTPGQGLQFLFEYFSETQRNKGNFPGRFSGRQFSNSRSEMNVSTLELGDSALYLCASSTRQGADTIYFGEGSWLTVV.

V is TRBV19 and J is TRBJ2-3; 7 positions match TRBD1. Germline loops: CDR1 LNHDA, CDR2 SQIVND (reference sequence). The CDR3 spans 19 residues. V dropped 5 bases and J dropped 0; count of bases not matched to a gene: 17. The CDR3: CASSFWTGTPGLSTDTQYF. The CDR3 bases are TGTGCCAGTAGTTTTTGGACAGGAACTCCCGGTCTTAGCACAGATACGCAGTATTTT.

The chain employs TRBV2 and TRBJ1-1; no firm D call. Per germline, CDR1 SNHLY and CDR2 FYNNEI. The length of the CDR3 is 13 residues. Trimming pared 1 base from V and 5 bases from J, leaving 8 bases between. The CDR3 region is CASSEGRVTEAFF. In DNA, the CDR3 is TGTGCCAGCAGTGAAGGGAGGGTAACTGAAGCTTTCTTT.

V usage is TRBV12-5 and J usage is TRBJ1-5; D unclear. Trimming removed 2 bases from V and 8 bases from J, with 4 bases in between. The germline CDR1 and CDR2 sequences are LGHNT and FRNRAP. This CDR3 is 11 amino acids long. The CDR3 loop is CASGLTEPQHF. CDR3 in DNA: TGTGCTAGTGGTTTGACTGAGCCCCAGCATTTT.

The J gene is TRBJ1-2, the V gene TRBV4-1, with D maybe TRBD1 (6 bases). V was trimmed by 1 base and J by 8 bases, leaving 17 bases between them. The CDR3 extends over 15 amino acids. Germline assignment: CDR1 MGHRA and CDR2 YSYEKL. The CDR3 DNA sequence: TGCGCCAGCAGCCAAGGGACAGTCCTTTCGAAGGGCTACACCTTC. Its protein product is CASSQGTVLSKGYTF.

The chain has TRBV7-3 and TRBJ2-2; TRBD2 matches 7 bases. CDR3 length equals 15 residues. V gave up 3 bases and J gave up 7 bases; unmatched junction bases: 8. The germline V gene has CDR1 SGHTA and CDR2 FQGTGA. The CDR3 DNA reads as TGTGCCAGCAGCTTGGGAGGGTTCAGCAGCGGGGAGCTGTTTTTT. The encoded protein is CASSLGGFSSGELFF.

The chain combines TRBV7-3 with TRBJ2-1; the match to TRBD2 covers 9 bases. From germline, CDR1 is SGHTA and CDR2 FQGTGA. The CDR3 contains 16 residues. J gave up 6 bases and V 0 bases, and 6 bases lay outside the gene matches. In DNA form, the CDR3 reads TGTGCCAGCAGCTTAACGGGGTTAGCGGGAGCCAATGAGCAGTTCTTC. It encodes CASSLTGLAGANEQFF.

The chain is built from TRBV11-3 and TRBJ2-1; 10 bases map to TRBD2. This CDR3 is built from 15 residues. The trim removed 1 base at V and 9 bases at J, leaving 6 bases unmatched. Germline assignment: CDR1 SGHNT and CDR2 YENEEA. This CDR3 reads CASSLGEAGGREQFF. CDR3 coding DNA: TGTGCCAGCAGCTTAGGGGAAGCGGGGGGGCGTGAGCAGTTCTTC.

CDR3 nucleotide sequence: TGTGCCAGCAGTAGAGCCGGACTAAACAATGAGCAGTTCTTC. Its translation is CASSRAGLNNEQFF. The chain employs TRBV11-1 and TRBJ2-1; possible D gene TRBD2, 6 bases. This CDR3 is built from 14 residues. The V and J ends lost 6 bases and 5 bases respectively, with 14 bases between them. Germline V gene data show CDR1 as SGHAT and CDR2 as FQDESV (reference sequence). Together with reference TRBV11-1 and TRBJ2-1, the CDR3 gives the full variable domain: EAEVAQSPRYKITEKSQAVAFWCDPISGHATLYWYRQILGQGPELLVQFQDESVVDDSQLPKDRFSAERLKGVDSTLKIQPAELGDSAMYLCASSRAGLNNEQFFGPGTRLTVL.

The gene calls are TRBV28 and TRBJ2-3; 7 bases are a match to TRBD2. CDR3 length: 13 amino acids. The J segment lost 4 bases and the V segment lost 6 bases, leaving 4 bases of the junction unmatched. Germline lookup yields CDR1 MDHEN and CDR2 SYDVKM. The CDR3 DNA reads as TGTGCCAGCAGATTTGGGGGGGCAGATACGCAGTATTTT. Translating it yields CASRFGGADTQYF. Looking up the rest from reference TRBV28 and TRBJ2-3 gives the full variable domain: DVKVTQSSRYLVKRTGEKVFLECVQDMDHENMFWYRQDPGLGLRLIYFSYDVKMKEKGDIPEGYSVSREKKERFSLILESASTNQTSMYLCASRFGGADTQYFGPGTRLTVL.

V gene TRBV7-2 combines with J gene TRBJ2-7; 12 bases line up with TRBD2. Germline CDR1 reads SGHTA; CDR2 reads FQGNSA. The CDR3 has 16 amino acids. The V gene end was trimmed by 5 bases and the J gene end by 4 bases; junction bases not matched to a gene: 9. CDR3 in DNA: TGTGCCAGCAGCCCTGAACTAGCGGGGGGTGTATACGAGCAGTACTTC. As protein: CASSPELAGGVYEQYF.

The chain recombines TRBV28 with TRBJ2-1; 13 bases align to TRBD2. The CDR3 loop spans 16 amino acids. The junction had 6 bases not matched to a gene; V was cut back by 4 bases and J by 6 bases. Germline-derived CDR1 and CDR2 are MDHEN and SYDVKM. The CDR3: CASSSLRTSGSNEQFF. CDR3 sequence (DNA): TGTGCCAGCAGTTCCTTGCGGACTAGCGGGAGCAATGAGCAGTTCTTC.

The rearrangement links TRBV30 to TRBJ2-7; 8 bases agree with TRBD2. V was clipped by 0 bases and J by 6 bases; unmatched bases: 1. CDR1 is GTSNPN, CDR2 SVGIG, per germline (reference sequence). CDR3 length: 12 residues. CDR3 protein: CAWSVRGGEQYF. The CDR3 DNA sequence: TGTGCCTGGAGTGTACGGGGGGGCGAGCAGTACTTC.

This chain joins TRBV12-2 and TRBJ2-2; the table's D call TRBD1 went unverified against the DNA. TRBV12-2 is reported as a pseudogene. The CDR3 has 17 amino acids. CDR3 in DNA: TGTGCAAGTCGCTTAGCTTCCGGGACAGGTTACACCGGGGAGCTGTTTTTT. This sequence encodes CASRLASGTGYTGELFF.

This chain connects TRBV6-1 to TRBJ2-2; no reliable D call. V lost 7 bases to trimming and J lost 2 bases, with 11 bases between them. The V gene's germline CDR1 is MNHNS and CDR2 SASEGT. CDR3 size: 14 residues. CDR3 sequence reads: CASIPQANTGELFF. The DNA for the CDR3 is TGTGCCAGCATCCCCCAGGCCAACACCGGGGAGCTGTTTTTT.

The chain is built from TRBV5-1 and TRBJ2-1; 9 nucleotides line up with TRBD2. The CDR3 loop spans 15 amino acids. The germline V gene encodes CDR1 SGHRS and CDR2 YFSETQ. V was pared by 1 base and J by 9 bases, with 8 bases of the junction left unmatched. In DNA, the CDR3 is TGCGCCAGCAGCTTGTCTCTAGCGGGATTGATTGAGCAGTTCTTC. Amino acids: CASSLSLAGLIEQFF. The full variable domain, in which reference TRBV5-1 and TRBJ2-1 provide the parts outside the CDR3, is KAGVTQTPRYLIKTRGQQVTLSCSPISGHRSVSWYQQTPGQGLQFLFEYFSETQRNKGNFPGRFSGRQFSNSRSEMNVSTLELGDSALYLCASSLSLAGLIEQFFGPGTRLTVL.

The chain's CDR3 is CAWKRGRVGDTQYF. Here the CDR3 DNA reads TGTGCCTGGAAAAGAGGGCGGGTGGGGGATACGCAGTATTTT. This rearrangement joins TRBV30 to TRBJ2-3, with a possible D match to TRBD2 (5 bases). Germline CDR1 is GTSNPN and CDR2 is SVGIG (reference sequence). Between the trimmed V and J ends, which lost 4 bases and 6 bases, there was a span of 17 bases. The CDR3 is 14 residues long.

The rearrangement links TRBV6-6 to TRBJ2-3, with 7 bases identical to TRBD1. The CDR3 is 15 amino acids. Germline CDR1 and CDR2: MNHNY and SVGAGI (reference sequence). The ends lost 4 bases at V and 0 bases at J; junction bases unmatched: 4. The CDR3 sequence: CASSSNRGSTDTQYF. The DNA for the CDR3 is TGTGCCAGCAGTTCCAACAGGGGAAGCACAGATACGCAGTATTTT.